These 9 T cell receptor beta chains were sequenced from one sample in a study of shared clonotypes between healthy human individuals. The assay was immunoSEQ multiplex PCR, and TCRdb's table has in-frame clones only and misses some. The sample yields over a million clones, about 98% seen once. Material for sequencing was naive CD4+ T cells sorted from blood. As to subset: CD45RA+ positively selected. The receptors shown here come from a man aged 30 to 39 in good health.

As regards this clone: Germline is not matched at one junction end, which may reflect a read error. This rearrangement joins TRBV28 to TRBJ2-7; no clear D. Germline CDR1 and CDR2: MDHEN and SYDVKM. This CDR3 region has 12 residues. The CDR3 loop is CASSPKMVRIFF. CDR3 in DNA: TGTGCCAGCAGCCCCAAAATGGTCAGGATATTCTTC. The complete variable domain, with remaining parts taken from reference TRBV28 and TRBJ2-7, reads DVKVTQSSRYLVKRTGEKVFLECVQDMDHENMFWYRQDPGLGLRLIYFSYDVKMKEKGDIPEGYSVSREKKERFSLILESASTNQTSMYLCASSPKMVRIFFGPGTRLTVT.

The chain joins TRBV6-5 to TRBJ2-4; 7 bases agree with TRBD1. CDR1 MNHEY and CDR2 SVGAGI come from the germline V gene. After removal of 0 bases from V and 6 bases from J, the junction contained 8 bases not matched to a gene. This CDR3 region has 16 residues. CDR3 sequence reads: CASSYSVAGGLNIQYF. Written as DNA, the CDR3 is TGTGCCAGCAGTTACTCCGTGGCAGGGGGTTTAAACATTCAGTACTTC.

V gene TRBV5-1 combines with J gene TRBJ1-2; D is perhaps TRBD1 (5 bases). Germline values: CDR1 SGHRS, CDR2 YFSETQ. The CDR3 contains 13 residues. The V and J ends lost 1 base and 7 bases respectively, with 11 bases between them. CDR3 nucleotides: TGCGCCAGCAGCTTGAGGGGCACCAGTGGCTACACCTTC. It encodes CASSLRGTSGYTF.

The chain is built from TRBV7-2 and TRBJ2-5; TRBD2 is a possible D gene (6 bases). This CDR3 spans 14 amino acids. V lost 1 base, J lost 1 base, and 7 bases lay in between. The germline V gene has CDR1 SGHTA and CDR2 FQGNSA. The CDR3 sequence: CASSLGGVQETQYF. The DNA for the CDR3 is TGTGCCAGCAGCTTAGGCGGGGTCCAAGAGACCCAGTACTTC.

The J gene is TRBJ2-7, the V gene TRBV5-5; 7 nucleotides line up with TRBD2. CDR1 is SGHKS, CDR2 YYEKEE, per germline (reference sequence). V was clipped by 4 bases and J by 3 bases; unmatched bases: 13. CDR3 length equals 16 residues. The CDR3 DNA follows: TGTGCCAGCAGCCCATATAGAAGCGGGATGAACTACGAGCAGTACTTC. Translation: CASSPYRSGMNYEQYF.

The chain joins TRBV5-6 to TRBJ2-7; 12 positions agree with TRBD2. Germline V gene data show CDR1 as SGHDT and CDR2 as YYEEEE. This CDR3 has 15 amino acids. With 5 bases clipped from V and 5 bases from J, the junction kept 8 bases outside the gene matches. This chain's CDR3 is CASRIGLAGINEQYF. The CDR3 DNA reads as TGTGCCAGCAGGATCGGACTAGCGGGAATTAACGAGCAGTACTTC.

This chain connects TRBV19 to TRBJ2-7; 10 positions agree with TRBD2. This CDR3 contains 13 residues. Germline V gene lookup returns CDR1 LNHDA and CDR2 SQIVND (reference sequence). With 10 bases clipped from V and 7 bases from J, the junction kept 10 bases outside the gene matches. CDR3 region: CATGSGLAREQYF. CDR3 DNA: TGTGCCACTGGCTCGGGACTAGCGCGGGAGCAGTACTTC.

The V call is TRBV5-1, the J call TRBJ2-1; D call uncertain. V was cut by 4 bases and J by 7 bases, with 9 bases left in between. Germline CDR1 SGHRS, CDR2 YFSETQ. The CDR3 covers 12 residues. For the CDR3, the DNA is TGCGCCAGCAGCCAATTGATGAATGAGCAGTTCTTC. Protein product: CASSQLMNEQFF.

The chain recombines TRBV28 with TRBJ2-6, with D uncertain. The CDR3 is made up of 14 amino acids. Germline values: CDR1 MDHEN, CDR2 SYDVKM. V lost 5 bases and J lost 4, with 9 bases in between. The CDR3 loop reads CASSRPRGANVLTF. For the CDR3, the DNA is TGTGCCAGCAGTAGGCCTAGGGGGGCCAACGTCCTGACTTTC.